Each of the 14 T cell receptor beta chains below was sequenced from the same sample in a study of siplizumab effects on memory and regulatory T cells. The data were produced by immunoSEQ multiplex PCR, yet TCRdb's version contains in-frame clones alone and is incomplete. Here the sample spans about 46,000 clones, about 94% being singletons. Specimen: CD8+ T cells sorted from blood. These receptors were obtained from a human donor in good health.

The J gene is TRBJ2-1, the V gene TRBV4-1; D is perhaps TRBD1 (5 bases). Per the germline V gene, CDR1 is MGHRA and CDR2 is YSYEKL. The CDR3 covers 12 residues. V was pared by 3 bases and J by 7 bases, with 7 bases between. This CDR3 reads CASSHPGNEQFF. The DNA for the CDR3 is TGCGCCAGCAGCCACCCAGGGAATGAGCAGTTCTTC.

The rearrangement links TRBV28 to TRBJ1-5; 7 bases map to TRBD1. Looked up from germline, CDR1 is MDHEN and CDR2 is SYDVKM. V trimming: 1 base; J trimming: 7 bases; junction bases outside the gene matches: 4. This CDR3 has 14 residues. CDR3 region: CASSLSGRGQPQHF. The CDR3 nucleotides are TGTGCCAGCAGTTTATCCGGCAGGGGGCAGCCCCAGCATTTT.

The chain combines TRBV6-1 with TRBJ2-1; D might be TRBD2 (5 bases). Germline CDR1 is MNHNS and CDR2 is SASEGT. The CDR3 totals 15 residues. Trimming pared 3 bases from V and 0 bases from J, leaving 9 bases between. In nucleotides, the CDR3 is TGTGCCAGCAGTGACTCCGCGGGCTCCTACAATGAGCAGTTCTTC. It yields the protein CASSDSAGSYNEQFF.

This clone was counted a single time. The genes are TRBV27 and TRBJ2-7; 8 nucleotides line up with TRBD2. Germline CDR1 and CDR2: MNHEY and SMNVEV (reference sequence). Losses at the gene ends were 3 bases for V and 0 bases for J; bases not matched to a gene: 4. This CDR3 has 15 residues. The CDR3 is CASSFSGGSSYEQYF. The CDR3, as DNA: TGTGCCAGCAGTTTTTCGGGGGGGAGCTCCTACGAGCAGTACTTC.

The CDR3 DNA reads as TGTGCCAGTAGTAGGGGAGCGGGAGATTTTAATGAGCAGTTCTTC. Amino acid sequence: CASSRGAGDFNEQFF. This sequence joins TRBV19 and TRBJ2-1, with 8 bases matching TRBD2. This CDR3 region has 15 residues. The trim removed 4 bases at V and 7 bases at J, leaving 9 bases unmatched. The germline V gene has CDR1 LNHDA and CDR2 SQIVND (reference sequence).

The J gene is TRBJ2-1, the V gene TRBV5-4; 11 bases map to TRBD2. CDR3 length equals 19 residues. V lost 0 bases and J lost 3; bases outside the gene matches: 11. Germline V CDR1 and CDR2: SGHNT, YYREEE (reference sequence). CDR3 in DNA: TGTGCCAGCAGCTTGGCCCTGCTAGCGGGAGGCCCCGACTACAATGAGCAGTTCTTC. Its protein is CASSLALLAGGPDYNEQFF.

V gene TRBV25-1 combines with J gene TRBJ2-7; D not certain. Deletions cut 2 bases from V and 3 bases from J, with 2 bases between. Germline-derived CDR1 and CDR2 are MGHDK and SYGVNS. The CDR3 length is 11 residues. CDR3 sequence: CASSESYEQYF. In nucleotides, the CDR3 is TGTGCCAGCAGTGAAAGCTACGAGCAGTACTTC.

V is TRBV28 and J is TRBJ1-5; D is possibly TRBD1 (6 bases). The ends were cut back, 3 bases at V and 6 bases at J, with 12 bases in the middle. Per germline, CDR1 MDHEN and CDR2 SYDVKM. This CDR3 spans 14 amino acids. The DNA of the CDR3 is TGTGCCAGCAGTTTTACGGGGGCGGCTCAGCCCCAGCATTTT. As protein: CASSFTGAAQPQHF.

V usage is TRBV28 and J usage is TRBJ2-7, with D unresolved. Trimming shortened V by 6 bases and J by 3 bases, and 3 bases separated the two germline ends. Germline loops: CDR1 MDHEN, CDR2 SYDVKM. The CDR3 has 10 amino acids. In nucleotides, the CDR3 is TGTGCCAGCAGCGTCTACGAGCAGTACTTC. Residues: CASSVYEQYF.

The CDR3 loop reads CASSFLLNDGVETQYF. The DNA of the CDR3 is TGTGCCAGCAGCTTTCTTCTCAACGATGGCGTAGAGACCCAGTACTTC. The chain links TRBV7-9 to TRBJ2-5; no definite D call. The CDR3 covers 16 residues. Germline V gives CDR1 SEHNR, CDR2 FQNEAQ (reference sequence). The ends were cut back, 3 bases at V and 4 bases at J, with 18 bases in the middle.

V usage is TRBV13 and J usage is TRBJ2-5; D call uncertain. The CDR3 is 10 residues long. V lost 6 bases and J 5 bases, leaving 4 bases between the germline ends. Germline lookup yields CDR1 PRHDT and CDR2 FYEKMQ (reference sequence). The CDR3 bases are TGTGCCAGCAGTGCGGAGACCCAGTACTTC. It specifies CASSAETQYF.

The J gene is TRBJ1-1, the V gene TRBV5-1; no reliable D call. The CDR3 loop spans 11 amino acids. V dropped 4 bases and J dropped 4 bases, with 5 bases sitting between them. Germline lookup yields CDR1 SGHRS and CDR2 YFSETQ. The CDR3 reads CASSSRTEAFF. Here the CDR3 DNA reads TGCGCCAGCAGCAGTCGCACTGAAGCTTTCTTT.

The V gene is TRBV12-5, the J gene TRBJ1-1; D is possibly TRBD1 (5 bases). The CDR3 runs 14 residues. Germline V gene sequence: CDR1 LGHNT, CDR2 FRNRAP. V shed 1 base and J shed 7 bases, with 13 bases lying between them. The CDR3 sequence is CASGLANRGNEAFF. CDR3 nucleotides: TGTGCTAGTGGTTTGGCTAACCGGGGGAATGAAGCTTTCTTT.

The rearrangement uses TRBV27 and TRBJ1-1; 12 bases agree with TRBD1. The trim removed 4 bases at V and 7 bases at J, leaving 16 bases unmatched. This CDR3 region has 18 residues. Germline CDR1 is MNHEY and CDR2 is SMNVEV (reference sequence). CDR3 loop: CASSYRPGQGALGGEAFF. CDR3 bases: TGTGCCAGCAGTTACAGACCGGGACAGGGGGCTCTGGGTGGTGAAGCTTTCTTT.